The 8 T cell receptor beta chains reported below all come from one sample, sequenced in a study of blood T cells in healthy people across ages. PCR was performed a second time for about 6 to 12 cycles using a sample-barcoded 5' primer and a J-beta primer mix. TCRdb called the 5' RACE reads again in MiXCR, with one record for every CDR3 protein. The sample shows about 1.6 million distinct CDR3 sequences, about 35% of them seen only once. The specimen sequenced was blood. Receptors originate from a woman aged 30 to 39 in good health.

This clonotype has more than one count but fewer than ten. This chain links TRBV4-1 with TRBJ2-3, with D uncertain. CDR1 MGHRA and CDR2 YSYEKL come from the germline V gene. The CDR3 runs to 14 residues. Trimming removed 4 bases from V and 2 bases from J, with 10 bases in between. CDR3 loop: CASSRTLNTDTQYF. DNA of the CDR3: TGCGCCAGCAGCCGCACTTTGAACACAGATACGCAGTATTTT.

This rearrangement joins TRBV28 to TRBJ1-2, with unresolved D. The CDR3 has 13 residues. Per the germline V gene, CDR1 is MDHEN and CDR2 is SYDVKM. V lost 6 bases to trimming and J lost 8 bases, with 16 bases between them. The CDR3 protein is CASSPSTLWGYTF. In nucleotides, the CDR3 is TGTGCCAGCAGCCCAAGCACGCTATGGGGCTACACCTTC.

This clonotype has a handful of counts. The chain combines TRBV28 with TRBJ1-6, with D possibly being TRBD1 (5 bases). The CDR3 length is 18 residues. The V and J ends lost 4 bases and 5 bases respectively, with 21 bases between them. Germline V gives CDR1 MDHEN, CDR2 SYDVKM. CDR3 nucleotide sequence: TGTGCCAGCAGTTCCCACGAGATCAGGGTATCAGATAATTCACCCCTCCACTTT. Amino acid sequence: CASSSHEIRVSDNSPLHF.

The chain links TRBV5-1 to TRBJ1-2; no firm D call. Trimming left V 3 bases short and J 4 bases short, with 13 bases between. The CDR3 covers 14 residues. The germline V gene encodes CDR1 SGHRS and CDR2 YFSETQ. DNA for the CDR3: TGCGCCAGCAGCTCGGCGGGGTTTGGCTATGGCTACACCTTC. Protein sequence: CASSSAGFGYGYTF.

The rearrangement joins TRBV29-1 to TRBJ1-1, with a tentative D call TRBD1 (5 bases). Trimming took 3 bases from V and 3 from J, leaving 17 bases between them. Germline CDR1 and CDR2: SQVTM and ANQGSEA. This CDR3 spans 15 amino acids. CDR3 in amino acids: CSVEVRAVRYTEAFF. CDR3 bases: TGCAGCGTTGAGGTCAGGGCAGTGAGGTACACTGAAGCTTTCTTT. Variable domain in full (rest from reference TRBV29-1 and TRBJ1-1): SAVISQKPSRDICQRGTSLTIQCQVDSQVTMMFWYRQQPGQSLTLIATANQGSEATYESGFVIDKFPISRPNLTFSTLTVSNMSPEDSSIYLCSVEVRAVRYTEAFFGQGTRLTVV.

J is TRBJ2-5 and V is TRBV11-2; weak D call: TRBD1 (6 bases). The CDR3 extends over 15 amino acids. Per germline, CDR1 SGHAT and CDR2 FQNNGV. Trimming pared 1 base from V and 5 bases from J, leaving 14 bases between. CDR3 bases: TGTGCCAGCAGCTTAGCCCCGGGACAATGGGAGACCCAGTACTTC. It is translated as CASSLAPGQWETQYF.

A remark on this clonotype: The germline gene is not matched at one end of the junction; a read error may be the cause. The chain links TRBV4-2 to TRBJ1-2; D is undetermined. The CDR3 has 15 amino acids. Germline loops: CDR1 LGHNA, CDR2 YNFKEQ. The CDR3 loop is CASSQVHPSNYGHTF. CDR3 nucleotide sequence: TGTGCCAGCAGCCAAGTTCACCCAAGCAACTATGGCCACACCTTC.

The rearrangement uses TRBV13 and TRBJ1-2; D not resolved. Germline V gene data show CDR1 as PRHDT and CDR2 as FYEKMQ (reference sequence). The CDR3 runs to 20 residues. V dropped 5 bases and J dropped 0 bases, with 28 bases sitting between them. DNA of the CDR3: TGTGCCAGCAGCGATTTAGGGAGGCAGGACCCCAATTCGGCTAACTATGGCTACACCTTC. Its translation: CASSDLGRQDPNSANYGYTF. Full variable domain (remainder filled in from reference TRBV13 and TRBJ1-2): AAGVIQSPRHLIKEKRETATLKCYPIPRHDTVYWYQQGPGQDPQFLISFYEKMQSDKGSIPDRFSAQQFSDYHSELNMSSLELGDSALYFCASSDLGRQDPNSANYGYTFGSGTRLTVV.